The sequence of this TCR beta chain was determined in a study of blood T cell repertoires in COVID-19. Overall study context: Samples taken during acute and convalescent COVID-19 were collected in the United States, Italy and Spain. T cells, B-cell-depleted T cells, or PBMCs supplied cDNA or gDNA.

Original data processing: For nucleated cells, counts were estimated from reference gene primer amplification. Data came from immunoSEQ multiplex PCR; TCRdb stores just in-frame clones and leaves some out. Clone size and V and J calls were adopted from that table, with D and trimming inferred from the DNA. The table has approximately 240,000 clones, around nine tenths seen once. The CDR3 contains 15 residues. Looked up from germline, CDR1 is SGHVS and CDR2 is FQNEAQ. V lost 1 base and J lost 6; bases outside the gene matches: 8. The sequence derives from a woman aged 40 to 50 who had recovered from COVID-19. Specimen: peripheral blood. The J gene is TRBJ1-2, the V gene TRBV7-8; TRBD1 aligns across 7 bases. CDR3 sequence: CASSLEPGRGNGYTF. The CDR3 DNA is TGTGCCAGCAGCTTAGAGCCCGGCAGGGGGAATGGCTACACCTTC.